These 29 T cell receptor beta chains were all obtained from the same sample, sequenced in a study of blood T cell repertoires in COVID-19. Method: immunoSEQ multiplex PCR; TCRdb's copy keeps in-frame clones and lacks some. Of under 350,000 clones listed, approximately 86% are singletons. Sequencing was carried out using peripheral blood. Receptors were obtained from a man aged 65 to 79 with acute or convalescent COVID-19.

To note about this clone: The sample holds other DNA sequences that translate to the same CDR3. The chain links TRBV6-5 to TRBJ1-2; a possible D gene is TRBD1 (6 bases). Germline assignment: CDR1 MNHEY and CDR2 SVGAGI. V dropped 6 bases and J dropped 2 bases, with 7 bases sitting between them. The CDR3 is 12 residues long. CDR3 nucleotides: TGTGCCAGCAGCCAGGGGAACTATGGCTACACCTTC. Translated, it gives CASSQGNYGYTF.

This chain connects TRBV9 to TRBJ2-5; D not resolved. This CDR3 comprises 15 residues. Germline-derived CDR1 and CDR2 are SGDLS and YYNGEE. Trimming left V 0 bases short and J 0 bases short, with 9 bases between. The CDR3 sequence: CASSVAPDYQETQYF. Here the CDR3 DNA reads TGTGCCAGCAGCGTAGCGCCAGATTACCAAGAGACCCAGTACTTC.

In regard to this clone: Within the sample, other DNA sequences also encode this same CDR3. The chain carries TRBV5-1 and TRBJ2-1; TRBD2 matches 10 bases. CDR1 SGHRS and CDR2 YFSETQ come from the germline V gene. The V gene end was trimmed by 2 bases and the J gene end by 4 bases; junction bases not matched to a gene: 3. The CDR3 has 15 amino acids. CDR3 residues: CASSLLAGSYNEQFF. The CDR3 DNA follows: TGCGCCAGCAGCTTACTAGCGGGATCGTACAATGAGCAGTTCTTC.

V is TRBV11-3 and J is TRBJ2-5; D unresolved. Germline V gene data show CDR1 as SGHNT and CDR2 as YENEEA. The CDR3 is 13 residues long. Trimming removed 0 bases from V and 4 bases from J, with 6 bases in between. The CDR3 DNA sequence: TGTGCCAGCAGCTTAGATGGAGTAGAGACCCAGTACTTC. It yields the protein CASSLDGVETQYF.

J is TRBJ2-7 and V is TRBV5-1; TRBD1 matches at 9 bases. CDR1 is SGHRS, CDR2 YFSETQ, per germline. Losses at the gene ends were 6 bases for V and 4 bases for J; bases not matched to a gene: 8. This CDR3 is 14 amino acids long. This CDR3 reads CASNSGTGNYEQYF. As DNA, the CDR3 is TGCGCCAGCAATTCCGGGACAGGGAATTACGAGCAGTACTTC.

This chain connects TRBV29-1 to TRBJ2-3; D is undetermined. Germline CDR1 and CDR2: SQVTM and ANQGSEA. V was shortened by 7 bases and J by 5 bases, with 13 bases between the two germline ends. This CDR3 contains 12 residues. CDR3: CSANTYLDTQYF. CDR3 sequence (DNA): TGCAGCGCTAATACATACCTAGATACGCAGTATTTT.

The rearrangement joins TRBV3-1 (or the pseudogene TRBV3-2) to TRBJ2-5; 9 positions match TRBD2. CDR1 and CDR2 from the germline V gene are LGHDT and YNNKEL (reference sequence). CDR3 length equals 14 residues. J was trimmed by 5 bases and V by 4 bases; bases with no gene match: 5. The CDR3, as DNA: TGTGCCAGCAGCCGGGCGGGGGGGCAGGAGACCCAGTACTTC. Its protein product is CASSRAGGQETQYF.

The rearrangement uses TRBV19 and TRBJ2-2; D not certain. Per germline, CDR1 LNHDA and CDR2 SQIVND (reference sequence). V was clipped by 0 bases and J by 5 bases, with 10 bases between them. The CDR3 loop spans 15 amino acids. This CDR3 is CASSIETGTTGELFF. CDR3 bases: TGTGCCAGTAGTATAGAGACGGGTACTACCGGGGAGCTGTTTTTT. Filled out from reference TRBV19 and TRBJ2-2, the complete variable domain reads DGGITQSPKYLFRKEGQNVTLSCEQNLNHDAMYWYRQDPGQGLRLIYYSQIVNDFQKGDIAEGYSVSREKKESFPLTVTSAQKNPTAFYLCASSIETGTTGELFFGEGSRLTVL.

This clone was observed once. The CDR3 loop is CASSLGVTGGLAEAFF. The CDR3 bases are TGTGCCAGCAGCTTAGGAGTGACAGGGGGGTTGGCTGAAGCTTTCTTT. V and J are TRBV7-2 and TRBJ1-1, with 9 bases aligning to TRBD1. The length of the CDR3 is 16 residues. The V gene end was trimmed by 1 base and the J gene end by 6 bases; junction bases not matched to a gene: 9. Germline V gene lookup returns CDR1 SGHTA and CDR2 FQGNSA.

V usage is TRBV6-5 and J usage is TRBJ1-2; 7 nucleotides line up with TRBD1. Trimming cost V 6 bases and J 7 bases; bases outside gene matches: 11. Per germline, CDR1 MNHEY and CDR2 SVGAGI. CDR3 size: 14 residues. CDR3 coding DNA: TGTGCCAGCAGAACCGAGACAGGGTGGAGTGGCTACACCTTC. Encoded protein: CASRTETGWSGYTF.

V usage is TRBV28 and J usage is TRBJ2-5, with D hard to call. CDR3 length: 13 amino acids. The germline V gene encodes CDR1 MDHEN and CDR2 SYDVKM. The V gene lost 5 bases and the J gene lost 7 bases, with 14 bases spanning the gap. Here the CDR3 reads CASSPIETLTQYF. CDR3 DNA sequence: TGTGCCAGCAGTCCAATTGAGACTTTGACCCAGTACTTC. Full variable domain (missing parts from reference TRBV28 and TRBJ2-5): DVKVTQSSRYLVKRTGEKVFLECVQDMDHENMFWYRQDPGLGLRLIYFSYDVKMKEKGDIPEGYSVSREKKERFSLILESASTNQTSMYLCASSPIETLTQYFGPGTRLLVL.

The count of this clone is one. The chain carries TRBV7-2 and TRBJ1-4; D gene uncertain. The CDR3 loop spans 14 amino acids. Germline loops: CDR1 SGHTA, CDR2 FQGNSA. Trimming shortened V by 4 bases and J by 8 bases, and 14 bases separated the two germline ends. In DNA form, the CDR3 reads TGTGCCAGCAGCTCTCGGGGAGGGTGGGAAAAACTGTTTTTT. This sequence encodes CASSSRGGWEKLFF.

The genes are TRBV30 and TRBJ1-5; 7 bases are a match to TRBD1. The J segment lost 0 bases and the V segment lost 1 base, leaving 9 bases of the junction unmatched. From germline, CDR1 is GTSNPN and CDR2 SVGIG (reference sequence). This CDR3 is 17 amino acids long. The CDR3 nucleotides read TGTGCCTGGAGTGCCCAGGGACAGCTATATAGCAATCAGCCCCAGCATTTT. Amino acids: CAWSAQGQLYSNQPQHF.

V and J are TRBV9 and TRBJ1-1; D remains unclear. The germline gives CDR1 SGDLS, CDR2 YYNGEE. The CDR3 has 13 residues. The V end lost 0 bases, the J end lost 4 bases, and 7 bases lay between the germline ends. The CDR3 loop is CASSVVSSTEAFF. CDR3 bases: TGTGCCAGCAGCGTAGTTAGCAGCACTGAAGCTTTCTTT. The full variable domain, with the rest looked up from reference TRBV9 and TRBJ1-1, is DSGVTQTPKHLITATGQRVTLRCSPRSGDLSVYWYQQSLDQGLQFLIQYYNGEERAKGNILERFSAQQFPDLHSELNLSSLELGDSALYFCASSVVSSTEAFFGQGTRLTVV.

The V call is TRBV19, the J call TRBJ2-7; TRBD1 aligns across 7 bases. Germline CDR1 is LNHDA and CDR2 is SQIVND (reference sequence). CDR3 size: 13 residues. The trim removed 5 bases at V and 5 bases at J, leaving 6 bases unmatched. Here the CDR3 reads CASSARQGHEQYF. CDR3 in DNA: TGTGCCAGTAGTGCCCGACAGGGACACGAGCAGTACTTC.

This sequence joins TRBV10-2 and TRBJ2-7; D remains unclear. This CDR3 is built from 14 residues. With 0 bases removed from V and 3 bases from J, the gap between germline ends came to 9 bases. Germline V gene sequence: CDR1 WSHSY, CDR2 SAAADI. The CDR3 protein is CASSESFGYYEQYF. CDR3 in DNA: TGCGCCAGCAGTGAGTCCTTCGGGTACTACGAGCAGTACTTC.

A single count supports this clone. For the CDR3, the DNA is TGTGCCAGCAGCTTAGCGCCCCCGGGACTAGCGTCGTACAATGAGCAGTTCTTC. Encoded protein: CASSLAPPGLASYNEQFF. The chain carries TRBV7-2 and TRBJ2-1; 10 nucleotides line up with TRBD2. With V trimmed by 0 bases and J by 4 bases, 9 bases remained unmatched. The CDR3 is 18 residues long. Germline V gene lookup returns CDR1 SGHTA and CDR2 FQGNSA.

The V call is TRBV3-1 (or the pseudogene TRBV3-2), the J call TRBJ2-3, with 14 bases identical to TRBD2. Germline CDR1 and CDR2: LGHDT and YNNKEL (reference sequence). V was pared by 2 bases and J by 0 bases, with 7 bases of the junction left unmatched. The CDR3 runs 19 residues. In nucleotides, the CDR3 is TGTGCCAGCAGCCAAAGGGGGACTAGCGGGAGAGGAAGCACAGATACGCAGTATTTT. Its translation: CASSQRGTSGRGSTDTQYF.

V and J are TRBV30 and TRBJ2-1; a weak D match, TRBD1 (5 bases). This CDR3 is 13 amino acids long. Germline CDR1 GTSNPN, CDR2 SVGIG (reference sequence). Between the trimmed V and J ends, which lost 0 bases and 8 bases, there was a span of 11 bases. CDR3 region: CAWSVWGLDEQFF. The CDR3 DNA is TGTGCCTGGAGTGTATGGGGCCTTGATGAGCAGTTCTTC.

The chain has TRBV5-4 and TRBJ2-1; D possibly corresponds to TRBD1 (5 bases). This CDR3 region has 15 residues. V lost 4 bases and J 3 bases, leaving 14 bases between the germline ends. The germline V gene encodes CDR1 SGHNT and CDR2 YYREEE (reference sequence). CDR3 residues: CASSQAGHFYNEQFF. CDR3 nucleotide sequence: TGTGCCAGCAGCCAGGCAGGACACTTCTACAATGAGCAGTTCTTC.

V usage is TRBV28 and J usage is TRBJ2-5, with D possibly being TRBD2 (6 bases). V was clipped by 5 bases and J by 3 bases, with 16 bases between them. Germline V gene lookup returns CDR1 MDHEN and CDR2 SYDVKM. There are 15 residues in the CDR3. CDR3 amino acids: CASSPFPGTEETQYF. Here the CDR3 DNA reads TGTGCCAGCAGTCCTTTTCCCGGGACTGAAGAGACCCAGTACTTC.

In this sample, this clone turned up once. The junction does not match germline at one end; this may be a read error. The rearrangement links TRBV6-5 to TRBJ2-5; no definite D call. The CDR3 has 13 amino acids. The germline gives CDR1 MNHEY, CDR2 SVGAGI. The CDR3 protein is CASSRQYQKTQYF. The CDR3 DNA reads TGTGCCAGCAGTCGCCAGTACCAAAAGACCCAGTACTTC.

The CDR3 region has the DNA TGTGCCAGCAGTCTCCAAGGGAGCTCCTACGAGCAGTACTTC. This translates into CASSLQGSSYEQYF. The chain recombines TRBV28 with TRBJ2-7; possible D gene TRBD2, 5 bases. V gave up 5 bases and J gave up 0 bases, with 11 bases separating them. This CDR3 spans 14 amino acids. CDR1 MDHEN and CDR2 SYDVKM come from the germline V gene.

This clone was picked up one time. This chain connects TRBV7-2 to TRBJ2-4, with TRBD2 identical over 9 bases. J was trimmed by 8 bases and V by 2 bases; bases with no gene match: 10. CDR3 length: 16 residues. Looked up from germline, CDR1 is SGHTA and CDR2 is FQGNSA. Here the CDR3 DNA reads TGTGCCAGCAGCTTAAGGCAGCGGGGGGTAGCTGACATTCAGTACTTC. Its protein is CASSLRQRGVADIQYF.

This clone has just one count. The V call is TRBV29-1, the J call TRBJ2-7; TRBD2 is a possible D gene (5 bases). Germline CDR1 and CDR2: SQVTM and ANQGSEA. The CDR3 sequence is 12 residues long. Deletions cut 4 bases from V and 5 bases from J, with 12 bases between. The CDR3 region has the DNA TGCAGCGTTGGCGGGTTTAGGGACGAGCAGTACTTC. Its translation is CSVGGFRDEQYF.

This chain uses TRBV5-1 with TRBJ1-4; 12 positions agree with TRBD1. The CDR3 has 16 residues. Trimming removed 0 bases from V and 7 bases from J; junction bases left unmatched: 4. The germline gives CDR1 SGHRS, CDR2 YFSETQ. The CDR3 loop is CASSLEGQGAGEKLFF. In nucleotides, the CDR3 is TGCGCCAGCAGCTTGGAGGGACAGGGGGCGGGTGAAAAACTGTTTTTT.

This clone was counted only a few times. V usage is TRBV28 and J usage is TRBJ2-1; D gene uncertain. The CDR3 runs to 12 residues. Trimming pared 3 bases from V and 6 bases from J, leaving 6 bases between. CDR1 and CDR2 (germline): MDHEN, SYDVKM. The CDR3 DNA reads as TGTGCCAGCAGTTTTAGAATCAATGAGCAGTTCTTC. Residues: CASSFRINEQFF.

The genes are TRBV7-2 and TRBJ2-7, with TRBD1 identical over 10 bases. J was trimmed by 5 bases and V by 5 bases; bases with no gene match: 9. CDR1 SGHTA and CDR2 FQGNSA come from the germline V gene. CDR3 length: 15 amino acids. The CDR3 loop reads CASSLFRDRGHEQYF. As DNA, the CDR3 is TGTGCCAGCAGCCTCTTCCGGGACAGGGGTCACGAGCAGTACTTC.

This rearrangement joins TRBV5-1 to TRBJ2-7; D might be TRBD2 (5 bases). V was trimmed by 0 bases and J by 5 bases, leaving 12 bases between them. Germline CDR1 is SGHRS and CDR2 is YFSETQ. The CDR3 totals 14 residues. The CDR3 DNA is TGCGCCAGCAGCTTGGCTAGCTTTTATAACGAGCAGTACTTC. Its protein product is CASSLASFYNEQYF.